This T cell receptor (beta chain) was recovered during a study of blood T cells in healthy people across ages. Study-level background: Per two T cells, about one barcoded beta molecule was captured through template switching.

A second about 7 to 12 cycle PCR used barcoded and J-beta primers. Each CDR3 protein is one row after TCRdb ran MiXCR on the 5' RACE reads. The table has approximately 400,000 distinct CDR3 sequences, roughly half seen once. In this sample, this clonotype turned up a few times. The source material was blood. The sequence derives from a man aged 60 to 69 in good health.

Here the CDR3 DNA reads TGCAGCGTGTGGAGGGGAATGGATGAGCAGTTCTTC. It specifies CSVWRGMDEQFF. The chain uses TRBV29-1 and TRBJ2-1; D is perhaps TRBD2 (6 bases). Germline values: CDR1 SQVTM, CDR2 ANQGSEA. V shed 6 bases and J shed 8 bases, with 14 bases lying between them. CDR3 length equals 12 residues.